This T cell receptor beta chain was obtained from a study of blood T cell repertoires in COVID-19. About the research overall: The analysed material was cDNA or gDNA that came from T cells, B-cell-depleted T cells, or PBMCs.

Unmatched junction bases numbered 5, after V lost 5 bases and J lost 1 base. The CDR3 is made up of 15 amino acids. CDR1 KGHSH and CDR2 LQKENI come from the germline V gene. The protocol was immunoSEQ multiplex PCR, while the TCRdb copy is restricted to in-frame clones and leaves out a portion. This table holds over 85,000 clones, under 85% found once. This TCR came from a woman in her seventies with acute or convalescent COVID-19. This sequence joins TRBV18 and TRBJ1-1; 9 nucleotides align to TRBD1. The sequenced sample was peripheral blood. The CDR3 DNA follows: TGTGCCAGCTCAACGGGACAGGGCTCGAACACTGAAGCTTTCTTT. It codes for CASSTGQGSNTEAFF.